Shown below are 25 T cell receptor beta chains from a single sample sequenced in a study of blood T cells in healthy people across ages. A sample-barcoded 5' primer and a J-beta primer mix were used in a second PCR of about 7 to 11 cycles. TCRdb analysed the 5' RACE reads with MiXCR anew, one entry per CDR3 protein. Of about 1.6 million distinct CDR3 sequences in the sample, almost 35% were seen once. The sample taken for sequencing was blood. The source of these receptors is a woman aged 25 to 39 in good health.

The rearrangement links TRBV5-1 to TRBJ2-3, with 8 bases matching TRBD1. This CDR3 contains 15 residues. Germline V gene sequence: CDR1 SGHRS, CDR2 YFSETQ. The trim removed 4 bases at V and 2 bases at J, leaving 6 bases unmatched. The CDR3 sequence is CASSMDREPTDTQYF. For the CDR3, the DNA is TGCGCCAGCAGCATGGACAGGGAGCCCACAGATACGCAGTATTTT.

This clonotype has more than one count but fewer than ten. V gene TRBV18 combines with J gene TRBJ2-5; TRBD2 matches at 7 bases. CDR3 size: 18 residues. The V gene's germline CDR1 is KGHSH and CDR2 LQKENI. Trimming cost V 1 base and J 1 base; bases outside gene matches: 12. The CDR3 is CASSPRASGPSSQETQYF. The CDR3 bases are TGTGCCAGCTCACCACGGGCTAGCGGACCATCGTCCCAAGAGACCCAGTACTTC.

The rearrangement joins TRBV6-5 to TRBJ2-7; D ambiguous. CDR1 and CDR2 from the germline V gene are MNHEY and SVGAGI. The V end lost 0 bases, the J end lost 6 bases, and 15 bases lay between the germline ends. CDR3 length: 15 residues. DNA for the CDR3: TGTGCCAGCAGTTACTCGCCCCGAGCAGCCTCCGAGCAGTACTTC. Protein: CASSYSPRAASEQYF.

This clonotype appeared a few times. The V call is TRBV20-1, the J call TRBJ2-1, with D uncertain. V was clipped by 5 bases and J by 6 bases, with 17 bases between them. The length of the CDR3 is 14 residues. Per germline, CDR1 DFQATT and CDR2 SNEGSKA (reference sequence). CDR3 protein: CSAGSRVLSNEQFF. The CDR3 region has the DNA TGCAGTGCTGGCAGTCGGGTCCTTTCCAATGAGCAGTTCTTC.

Concerning this clonotype: A junction boundary mismatches the germline segment, possibly from a read error. The chain couples TRBV9 to TRBJ2-3, with 11 bases matching TRBD2. The germline gives CDR1 SGDLS, CDR2 YYNGEE. This CDR3 is 16 amino acids long. CDR3: CASSVGGLAGIDTQYF. Here the CDR3 DNA reads TGCGCCAGCAGCGTGGGAGGACTAGCGGGCATAGATACGCAGTATTTT. The full variable domain, its missing parts supplied by reference TRBV9 and TRBJ2-3, is DSGVTQTPKHLITATGQRVTLRCSPRSGDLSVYWYQQSLDQGLQFLIQYYNGEERAKGNILERFSAQQFPDLHSELNLSSLELGDSALYFCASSVGGLAGIDTQYFGPGTRLTVL.

This clonotype was seen many times. This chain connects TRBV3-1 to TRBJ2-5; 8 bases are a match to TRBD2. Germline V gene data show CDR1 as LGHDT and CDR2 as YNNKEL (reference sequence). With V trimmed by 0 bases and J by 1 base, 4 bases remained unmatched. The CDR3 length is 16 residues. This CDR3 reads CASSQDGGGSQETQYF. The CDR3 DNA reads TGTGCCAGCAGCCAAGATGGCGGGGGGTCCCAAGAGACCCAGTACTTC.

The chain couples TRBV5-8 to TRBJ2-1; D uncertain. This CDR3 is built from 12 residues. Per germline, CDR1 SGHTS and CDR2 YDEGEE. Trimming stripped 2 bases from V and 10 bases from J, with 10 bases between. CDR3 coding DNA: TGTGCCAGCAGCTTAACTCTGACCGAGCAGTTCTTC. Protein: CASSLTLTEQFF. The entire variable domain, with the rest obtained from reference TRBV5-8 and TRBJ2-1, is as follows: EAGVTQSPTHLIKTRGQQATLRCSPISGHTSVYWYQQALGLGLQFLLWYDEGEERNRGNFPPRFSGRQFPNYSSELNVNALELEDSALYLCASSLTLTEQFFGPGTRLTVL.

The rearrangement joins TRBV3-1 to TRBJ2-1, with 11 bases lining up with TRBD2. The trim removed 7 bases at V and 5 bases at J, leaving 7 bases unmatched. Germline-derived CDR1 and CDR2 are LGHDT and YNNKEL (reference sequence). The CDR3 is 15 amino acids. The CDR3 is CASIYSGGANNEQFF. The CDR3 DNA sequence: TGTGCCAGCATCTATAGCGGGGGGGCCAACAATGAGCAGTTCTTC.

J is TRBJ2-3 and V is TRBV10-1; no reliable D call. Trimming took 3 bases from V and 0 from J, leaving 13 bases between them. The CDR3 spans 16 residues. Germline CDR1 is WNHNN and CDR2 is SYGVQD (reference sequence). The DNA for the CDR3 is TGCGCCAGCAGTGACAGCGCAGCAACTAGCACAGATACGCAGTATTTT. Translation gives CASSDSAATSTDTQYF.

The rearrangement links TRBV7-9 to TRBJ2-4; D remains unclear. The tail of the sequence fits TRBJ2-7 better, so the J call may be wrong. The CDR3 runs to 15 residues. Germline V gene data show CDR1 as SEHNR and CDR2 as FQNEAQ (reference sequence). The CDR3 sequence is CASSSGHAPAYEQYF. DNA of the CDR3: TGTGCCAGCAGCTCCGGGCATGCCCCCGCCTACGAGCAGTACTTC.

The J gene is TRBJ1-2, the V gene TRBV6-1, with 10 bases that match TRBD1. This CDR3 comprises 15 residues. Germline CDR1 MNHNS, CDR2 SASEGT. The V segment lost 0 bases and the J segment 5 bases; nucleotides outside the gene matches: 3. CDR3 loop: CASSEAGDRGYGYTF. The CDR3 DNA reads TGTGCCAGCAGTGAAGCGGGGGACAGGGGTTATGGCTACACCTTC.

This clonotype was seen repeatedly, ten times or more. The chain joins TRBV29-1 to TRBJ2-1, with 8 bases that match TRBD2. The CDR3 runs to 14 residues. With 7 bases clipped from V and 3 bases from J, the junction kept 8 bases outside the gene matches. The germline CDR1 and CDR2 sequences are SQVTM and ANQGSEA. The CDR3 nucleotides read TGCAGCGCGGGGGGGGGACTAGGCTACAATGAGCAGTTCTTC. Protein: CSAGGGLGYNEQFF.

This rearrangement joins TRBV7-4 to TRBJ2-7; D is perhaps TRBD1 (5 bases). Germline V gene data show CDR1 as SGHVT and CDR2 as SQSDAQ. The CDR3 covers 14 residues. With 5 bases removed from V and 0 bases from J, the gap between germline ends came to 11 bases. DNA of the CDR3: TGTGCCAGCAGCCCGACGACAGCCTCCTACGAGCAGTACTTC. Translated, it gives CASSPTTASYEQYF.

This chain joins TRBV9 and TRBJ2-3; possible D gene TRBD2, 5 bases. The CDR3 has 13 residues. The V end lost 5 bases, the J end lost 2 bases, and 9 bases lay between the germline ends. Germline V gives CDR1 SGDLS, CDR2 YYNGEE. The CDR3 nucleotides read TGTGCCAGCAGGAGGGAACACACAGATACGCAGTATTTT. Translating gives CASRREHTDTQYF.

The chain recombines TRBV5-1 with TRBJ2-1, with D perhaps TRBD2 (6 bases). This CDR3 contains 15 residues. Germline assignment: CDR1 SGHRS and CDR2 YFSETQ. Deletions cut 4 bases from V and 5 bases from J, with 16 bases between. CDR3 sequence reads: CASSSTSKPDNEQFF. The CDR3 region has the DNA TGCGCCAGCAGCAGTACTAGCAAGCCCGACAATGAGCAGTTCTTC.

The chain joins TRBV27 to TRBJ2-7; 11 bases agree with TRBD2. The ends lost 5 bases at V and 6 bases at J; junction bases unmatched: 9. In germline, CDR1 is MNHEY, CDR2 SMNVEV (reference sequence). This CDR3 has 15 amino acids. The CDR3 DNA reads TGTGCCAGCAGTCTTAGGCGACTAGCGGGGAGCGAGCAGTACTTC. Translating it yields CASSLRRLAGSEQYF.

As for this clonotype: At one of its ends the junction is not consistent with the germline gene, which may arise from a read error. The J gene is TRBJ1-2, the V gene TRBV5-1, with 12 bases lining up with TRBD1. The CDR3 runs to 14 residues. Germline V gene sequence: CDR1 SGHRS, CDR2 YFSETQ. The chain's CDR3 is CTSSRDGTGGGYTF. DNA of the CDR3: TGCACCAGCAGCCGCGACGGGACAGGGGGCGGCTACACCTTC.

The chain employs TRBV5-1 and TRBJ2-5, with D possibly being TRBD1 or TRBD2 (5 bases each). Between the trimmed V and J ends, which lost 4 bases and 6 bases, there was a span of 10 bases. The germline V gene encodes CDR1 SGHRS and CDR2 YFSETQ. This CDR3 has 12 residues. In DNA form, the CDR3 reads TGCGCCAGCAGCGACGAGGGGAAGACCCAGTACTTC. Amino acids: CASSDEGKTQYF.

This clonotype was seen a handful of times. This chain links TRBV20-1 with TRBJ1-2; the D is unclear. The CDR3 extends over 12 amino acids. V was pared by 1 base and J by 4 bases, with 7 bases between. CDR1 DFQATT and CDR2 SNEGSKA come from the germline V gene (reference sequence). The CDR3 loop reads CSARAGGYGYTF. CDR3 coding DNA: TGCAGTGCTAGAGCCGGAGGCTATGGCTACACCTTC.

This clonotype was picked up a small number of times. The chain employs TRBV29-1 and TRBJ2-7, with D tentatively TRBD1 or TRBD2 (5 bases each). The CDR3 is made up of 12 amino acids. Deletions cut 5 bases from V and 3 bases from J, with 11 bases between. The V gene's germline CDR1 is SQVTM and CDR2 ANQGSEA. CDR3 in amino acids: CSVRGENYEQYF. The DNA for the CDR3 is TGCAGCGTTCGAGGGGAAAACTACGAGCAGTACTTC.

This clonotype was detected a few times. J is TRBJ2-7 and V is TRBV7-2; the D is unclear. The CDR3 runs 16 residues. V lost 3 bases and J lost 3, with 18 bases in between. CDR1 SGHTA and CDR2 FQGNSA come from the germline V gene. CDR3 protein: CASSFLLGPLRYEQYF. The CDR3 DNA reads as TGTGCCAGCAGCTTCCTCCTCGGTCCCCTCCGCTACGAGCAGTACTTC.

This chain connects TRBV3-1 to TRBJ1-1; 8 bases align to TRBD1. Looked up from germline, CDR1 is LGHDT and CDR2 is YNNKEL (reference sequence). V shed 4 bases and J 7 bases; nucleotides not matched to a gene: 5. This CDR3 is 13 amino acids long. CDR3 loop: CASSLDRVREAFF. In DNA, the CDR3 is TGTGCCAGCAGCCTGGACAGGGTCCGTGAAGCTTTCTTT.

On this clonotype: Relative to the germline gene, one junction end is altered; a read error may explain this. The chain links TRBV5-1 to TRBJ2-7, with 8 positions matching TRBD1. This CDR3 has 14 amino acids. Germline V lookup: CDR1 SGHRS, CDR2 YFSETQ. The CDR3 loop reads CTSSFGQGPYEQYF. CDR3 sequence (DNA): TGCACCAGCAGCTTTGGACAGGGTCCCTACGAGCAGTACTTC.

This clonotype turned up a few times. This chain links TRBV30 with TRBJ2-7; TRBD2 matches at 13 bases. Trimming took 5 bases from V and 5 from J; bases not matched to a gene: 3. CDR1 is GTSNPN, CDR2 SVGIG, per germline (reference sequence). This CDR3 has 13 amino acids. The CDR3 DNA is TGTGCCTGGGGGACTAGCGGGATCCACGAGCAGTACTTC. Translating it yields CAWGTSGIHEQYF.

The chain recombines TRBV6-5 with TRBJ2-1; the match to TRBD2 covers 8 bases. The germline CDR1 and CDR2 sequences are MNHEY and SVGAGI. J was trimmed by 8 bases and V by 7 bases; bases with no gene match: 13. This CDR3 contains 15 residues. The CDR3 is CASTPGTRGGDEQFF. For the CDR3, the DNA is TGTGCCAGCACCCCAGGGACTAGGGGAGGGGATGAGCAGTTCTTC.